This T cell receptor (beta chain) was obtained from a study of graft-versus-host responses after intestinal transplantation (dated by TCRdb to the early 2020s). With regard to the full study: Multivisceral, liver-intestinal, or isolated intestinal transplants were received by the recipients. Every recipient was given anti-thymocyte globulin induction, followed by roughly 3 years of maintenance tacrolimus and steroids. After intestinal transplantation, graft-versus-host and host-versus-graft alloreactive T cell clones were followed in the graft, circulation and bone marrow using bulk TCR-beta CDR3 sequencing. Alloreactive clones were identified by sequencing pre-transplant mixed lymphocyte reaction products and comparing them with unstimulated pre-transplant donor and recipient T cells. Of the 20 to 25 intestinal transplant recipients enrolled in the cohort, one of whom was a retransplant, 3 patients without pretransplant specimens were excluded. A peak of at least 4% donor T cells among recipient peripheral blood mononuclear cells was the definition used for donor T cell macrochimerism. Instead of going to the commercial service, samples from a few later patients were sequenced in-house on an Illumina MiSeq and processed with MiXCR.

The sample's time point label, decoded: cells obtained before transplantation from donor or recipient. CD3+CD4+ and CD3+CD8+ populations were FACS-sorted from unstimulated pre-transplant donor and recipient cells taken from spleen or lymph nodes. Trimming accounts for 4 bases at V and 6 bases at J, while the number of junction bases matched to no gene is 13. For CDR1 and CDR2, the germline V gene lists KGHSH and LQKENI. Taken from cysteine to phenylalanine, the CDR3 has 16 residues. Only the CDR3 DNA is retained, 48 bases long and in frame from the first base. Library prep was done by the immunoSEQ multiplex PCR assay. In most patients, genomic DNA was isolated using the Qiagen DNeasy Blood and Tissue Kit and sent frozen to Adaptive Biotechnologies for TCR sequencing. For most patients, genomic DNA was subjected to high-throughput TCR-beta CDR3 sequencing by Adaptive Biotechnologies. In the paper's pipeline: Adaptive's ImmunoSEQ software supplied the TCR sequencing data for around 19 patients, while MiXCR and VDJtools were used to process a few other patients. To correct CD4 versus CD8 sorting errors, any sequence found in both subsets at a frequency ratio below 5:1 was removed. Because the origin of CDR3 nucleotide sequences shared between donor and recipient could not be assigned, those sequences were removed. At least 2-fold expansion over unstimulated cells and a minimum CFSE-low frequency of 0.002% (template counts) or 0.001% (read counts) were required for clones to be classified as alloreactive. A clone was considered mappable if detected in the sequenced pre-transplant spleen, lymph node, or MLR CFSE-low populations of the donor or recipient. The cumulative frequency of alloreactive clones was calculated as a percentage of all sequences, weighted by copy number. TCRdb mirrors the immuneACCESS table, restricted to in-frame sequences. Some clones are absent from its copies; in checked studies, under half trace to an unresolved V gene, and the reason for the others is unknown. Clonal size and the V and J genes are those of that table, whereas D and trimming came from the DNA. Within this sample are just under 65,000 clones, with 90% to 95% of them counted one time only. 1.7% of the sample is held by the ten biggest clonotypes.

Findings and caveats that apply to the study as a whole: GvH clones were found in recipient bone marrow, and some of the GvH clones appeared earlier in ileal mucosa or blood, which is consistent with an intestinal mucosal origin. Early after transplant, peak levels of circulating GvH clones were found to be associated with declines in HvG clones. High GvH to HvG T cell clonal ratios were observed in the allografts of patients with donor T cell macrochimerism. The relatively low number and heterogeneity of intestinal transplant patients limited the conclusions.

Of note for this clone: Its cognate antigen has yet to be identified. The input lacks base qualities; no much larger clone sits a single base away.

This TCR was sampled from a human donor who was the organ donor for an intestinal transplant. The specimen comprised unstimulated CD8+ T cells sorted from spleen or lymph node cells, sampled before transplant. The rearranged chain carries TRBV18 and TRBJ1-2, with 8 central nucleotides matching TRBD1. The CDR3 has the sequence CASSRGTDREENGYTF. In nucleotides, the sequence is TGTGCCAGCTCACGGGGCACGGACAGGGAGGAGAATGGCTACACCTTC.